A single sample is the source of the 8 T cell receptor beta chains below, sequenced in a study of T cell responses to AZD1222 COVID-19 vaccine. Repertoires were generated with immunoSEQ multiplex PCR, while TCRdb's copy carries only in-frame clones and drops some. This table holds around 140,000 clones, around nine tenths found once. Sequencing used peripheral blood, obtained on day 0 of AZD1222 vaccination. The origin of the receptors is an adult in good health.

The CDR3 DNA sequence: TGTGCCAGTAGAGACACAGGGAGGAGCTACACCTTC. This sequence encodes CASRDTGRSYTF. The J gene is TRBJ1-2, the V gene TRBV19; D is perhaps TRBD1 (6 bases). The V and J ends lost 6 bases and 9 bases respectively, with 14 bases between them. Germline V lookup: CDR1 LNHDA, CDR2 SQIVND (reference sequence). The CDR3 is 12 residues long.

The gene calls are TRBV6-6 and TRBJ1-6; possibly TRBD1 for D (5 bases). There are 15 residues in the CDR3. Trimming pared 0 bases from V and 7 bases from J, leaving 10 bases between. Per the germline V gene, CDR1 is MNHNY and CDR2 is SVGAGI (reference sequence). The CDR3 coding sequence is TGTGCCAGCAGTTACTCGACAGAAAGAAATTCACCCCTCCACTTT. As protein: CASSYSTERNSPLHF.

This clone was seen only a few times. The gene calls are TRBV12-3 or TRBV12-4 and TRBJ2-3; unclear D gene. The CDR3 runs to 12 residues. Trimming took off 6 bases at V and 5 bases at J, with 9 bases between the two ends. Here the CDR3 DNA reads TGTGCCAGCAGACCCAGCCGAGATACGCAGTATTTT. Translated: CASRPSRDTQYF.

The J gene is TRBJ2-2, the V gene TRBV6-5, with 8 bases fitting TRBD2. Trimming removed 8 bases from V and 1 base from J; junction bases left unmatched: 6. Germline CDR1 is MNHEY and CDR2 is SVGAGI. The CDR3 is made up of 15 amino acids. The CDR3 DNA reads TGTGCCAGCCTACGGGGGGGCTTGAACACCGGGGAGCTGTTTTTT. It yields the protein CASLRGGLNTGELFF.

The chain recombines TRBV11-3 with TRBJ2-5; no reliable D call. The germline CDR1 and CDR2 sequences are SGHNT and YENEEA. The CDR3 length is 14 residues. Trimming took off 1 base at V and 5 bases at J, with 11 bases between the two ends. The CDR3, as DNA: TGTGCCAGCAGCTTAGGACCCTCTAGGGAGACCCAGTACTTC. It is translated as CASSLGPSRETQYF.

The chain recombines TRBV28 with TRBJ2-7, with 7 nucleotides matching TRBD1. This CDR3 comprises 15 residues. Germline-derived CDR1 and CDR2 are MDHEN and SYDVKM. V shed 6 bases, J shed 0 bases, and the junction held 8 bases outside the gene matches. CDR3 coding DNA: TGTGCCAGCAGCCCCGGGACAGTGAGCTCCTACGAGCAGTACTTC. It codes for CASSPGTVSSYEQYF.

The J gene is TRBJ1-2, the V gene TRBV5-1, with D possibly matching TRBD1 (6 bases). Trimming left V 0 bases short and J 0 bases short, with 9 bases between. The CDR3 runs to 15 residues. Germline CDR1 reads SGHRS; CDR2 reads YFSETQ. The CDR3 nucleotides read TGCGCCAGCAGCTTGGGGACAGCTTCTAACTATGGCTACACCTTC. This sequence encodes CASSLGTASNYGYTF. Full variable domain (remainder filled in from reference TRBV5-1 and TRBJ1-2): KAGVTQTPRYLIKTRGQQVTLSCSPISGHRSVSWYQQTPGQGLQFLFEYFSETQRNKGNFPGRFSGRQFSNSRSEMNVSTLELGDSALYLCASSLGTASNYGYTFGSGTRLTVV.

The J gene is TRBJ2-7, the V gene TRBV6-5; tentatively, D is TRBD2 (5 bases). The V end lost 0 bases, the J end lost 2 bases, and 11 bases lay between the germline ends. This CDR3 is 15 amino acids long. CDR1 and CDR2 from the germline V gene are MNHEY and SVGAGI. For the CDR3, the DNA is TGTGCCAGCAGTTACTCGGAGGACGGAACCTACGAGCAGTACTTC. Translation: CASSYSEDGTYEQYF.